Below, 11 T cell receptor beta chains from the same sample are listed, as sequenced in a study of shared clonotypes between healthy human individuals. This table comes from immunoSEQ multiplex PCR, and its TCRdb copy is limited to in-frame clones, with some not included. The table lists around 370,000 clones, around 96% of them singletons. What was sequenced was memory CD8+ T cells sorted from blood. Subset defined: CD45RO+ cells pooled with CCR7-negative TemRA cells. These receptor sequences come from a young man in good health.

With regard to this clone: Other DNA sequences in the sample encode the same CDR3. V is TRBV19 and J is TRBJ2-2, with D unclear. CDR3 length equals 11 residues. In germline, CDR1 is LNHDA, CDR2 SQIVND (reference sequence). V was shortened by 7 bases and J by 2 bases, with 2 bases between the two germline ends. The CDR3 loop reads CASKNTGELFF. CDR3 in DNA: TGTGCCAGTAAAAACACCGGGGAGCTGTTTTTT.

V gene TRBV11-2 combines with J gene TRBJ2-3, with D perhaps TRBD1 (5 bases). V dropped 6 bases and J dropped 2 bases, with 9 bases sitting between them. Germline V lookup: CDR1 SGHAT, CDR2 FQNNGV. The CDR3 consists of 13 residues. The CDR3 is CASRPTATDTQYF. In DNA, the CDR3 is TGTGCCAGCAGACCGACAGCCACAGATACGCAGTATTTT.

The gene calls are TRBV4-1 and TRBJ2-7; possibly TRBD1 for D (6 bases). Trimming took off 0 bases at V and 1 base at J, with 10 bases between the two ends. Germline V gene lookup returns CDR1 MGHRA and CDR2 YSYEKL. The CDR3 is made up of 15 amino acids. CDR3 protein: CASSQDKQGSYEQYF. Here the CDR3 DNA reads TGCGCCAGCAGCCAAGACAAACAGGGTTCCTACGAGCAGTACTTC.

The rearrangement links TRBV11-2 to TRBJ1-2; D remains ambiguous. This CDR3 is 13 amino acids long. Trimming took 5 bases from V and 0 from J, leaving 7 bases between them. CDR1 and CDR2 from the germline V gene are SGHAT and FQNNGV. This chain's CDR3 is CASSPRANYGYTF. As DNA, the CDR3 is TGTGCCAGCAGCCCGCGGGCTAACTATGGCTACACCTTC.

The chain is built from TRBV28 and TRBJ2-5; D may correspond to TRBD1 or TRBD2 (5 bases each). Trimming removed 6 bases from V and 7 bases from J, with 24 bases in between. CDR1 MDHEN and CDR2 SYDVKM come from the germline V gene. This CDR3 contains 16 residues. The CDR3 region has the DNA TGTGCCAGCAGACCCCGGGACGAATATCACCTGGGGACCCAGTACTTC. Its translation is CASRPRDEYHLGTQYF.

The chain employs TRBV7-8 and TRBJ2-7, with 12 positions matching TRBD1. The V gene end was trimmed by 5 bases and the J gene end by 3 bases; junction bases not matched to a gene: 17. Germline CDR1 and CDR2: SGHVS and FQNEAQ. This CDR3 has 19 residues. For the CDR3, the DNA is TGTGCCAGCAGCCTCCGGGACAGGGGGCGCGGAGGGAAGTTCTACGAGCAGTACTTC. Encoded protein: CASSLRDRGRGGKFYEQYF.

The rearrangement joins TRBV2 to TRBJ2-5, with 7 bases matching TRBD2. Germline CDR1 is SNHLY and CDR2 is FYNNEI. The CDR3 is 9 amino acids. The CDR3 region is CASGQTQYF. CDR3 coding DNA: TGTGCTAGCGGGCAGACCCAGTACTTC.

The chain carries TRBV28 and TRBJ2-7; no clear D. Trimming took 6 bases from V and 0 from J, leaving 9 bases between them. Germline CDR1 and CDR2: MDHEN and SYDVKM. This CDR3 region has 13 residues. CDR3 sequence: CASRDPSSYEQYF. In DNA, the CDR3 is TGTGCCAGCAGAGACCCCAGCTCCTACGAGCAGTACTTC.

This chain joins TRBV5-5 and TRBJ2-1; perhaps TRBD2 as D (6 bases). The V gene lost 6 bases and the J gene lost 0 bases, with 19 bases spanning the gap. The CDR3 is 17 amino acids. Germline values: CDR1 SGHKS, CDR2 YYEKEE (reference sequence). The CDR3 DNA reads TGTGCCAGCAACCCCCCCCCTCTAGCGTCCTCCTACAATGAGCAGTTCTTC. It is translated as CASNPPPLASSYNEQFF.

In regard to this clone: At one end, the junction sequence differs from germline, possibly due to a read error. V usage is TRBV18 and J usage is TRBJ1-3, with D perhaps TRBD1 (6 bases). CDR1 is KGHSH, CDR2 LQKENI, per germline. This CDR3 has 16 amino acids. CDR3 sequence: CASSQDSPHSGNTIYF. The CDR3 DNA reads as TGTGCCAGTTCACAGGACAGCCCCCACTCTGGAAACACCATATATTTT.

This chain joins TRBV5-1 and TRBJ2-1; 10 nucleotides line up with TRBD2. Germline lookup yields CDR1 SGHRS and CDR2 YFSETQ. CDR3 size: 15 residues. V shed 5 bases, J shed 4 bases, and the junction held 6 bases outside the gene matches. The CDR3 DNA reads TGCGCCAGCAGTAAGGGACTAGCGAGTTACAATGAGCAGTTCTTC. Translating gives CASSKGLASYNEQFF.